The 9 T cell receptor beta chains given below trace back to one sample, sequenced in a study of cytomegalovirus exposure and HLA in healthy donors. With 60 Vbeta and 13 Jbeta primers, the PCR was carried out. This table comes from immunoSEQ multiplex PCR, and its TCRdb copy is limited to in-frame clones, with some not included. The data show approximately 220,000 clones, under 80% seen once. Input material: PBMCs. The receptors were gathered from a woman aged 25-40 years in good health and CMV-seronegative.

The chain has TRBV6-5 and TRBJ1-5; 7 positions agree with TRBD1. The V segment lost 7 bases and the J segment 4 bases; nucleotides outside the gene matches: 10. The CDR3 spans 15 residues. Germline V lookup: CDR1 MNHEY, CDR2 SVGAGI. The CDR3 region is CASIWDRLANQPQHF. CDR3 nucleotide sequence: TGTGCCAGCATTTGGGACAGATTAGCAAATCAGCCCCAGCATTTT.

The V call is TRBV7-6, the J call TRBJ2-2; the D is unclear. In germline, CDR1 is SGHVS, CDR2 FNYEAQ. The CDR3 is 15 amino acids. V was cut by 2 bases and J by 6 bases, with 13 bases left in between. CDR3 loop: CASSLFPGNPGELFF. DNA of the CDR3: TGTGCCAGCAGCTTATTCCCAGGAAATCCCGGGGAGCTGTTTTTT.

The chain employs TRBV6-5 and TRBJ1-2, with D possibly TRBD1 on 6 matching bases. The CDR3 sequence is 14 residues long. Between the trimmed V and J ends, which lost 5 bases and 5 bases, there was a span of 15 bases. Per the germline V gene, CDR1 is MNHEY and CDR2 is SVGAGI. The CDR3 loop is CASSEAGAGYGYTF. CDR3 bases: TGTGCCAGCAGTGAGGCGGGGGCTGGGTATGGCTACACCTTC.

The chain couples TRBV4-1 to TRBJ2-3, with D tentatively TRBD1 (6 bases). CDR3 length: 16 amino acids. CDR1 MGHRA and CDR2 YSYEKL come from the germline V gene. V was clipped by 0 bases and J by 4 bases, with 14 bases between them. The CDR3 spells CASSQDLGAAADTQYF. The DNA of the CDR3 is TGCGCCAGCAGCCAAGACTTGGGGGCGGCGGCAGATACGCAGTATTTT.

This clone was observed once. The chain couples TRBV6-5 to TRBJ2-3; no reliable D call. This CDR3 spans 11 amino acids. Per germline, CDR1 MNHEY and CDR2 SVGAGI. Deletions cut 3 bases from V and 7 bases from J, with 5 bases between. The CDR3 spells CASSYGNTQYF. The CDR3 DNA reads TGTGCCAGCAGTTATGGCAATACGCAGTATTTT.

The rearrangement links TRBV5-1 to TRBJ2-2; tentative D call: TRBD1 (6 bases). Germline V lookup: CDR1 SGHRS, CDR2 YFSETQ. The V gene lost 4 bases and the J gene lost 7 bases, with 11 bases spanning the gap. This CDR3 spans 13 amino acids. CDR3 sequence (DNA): TGCGCCAGCAGCGGAAAAGGGGGCGGGGAGCTGTTTTTT. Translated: CASSGKGGGELFF.

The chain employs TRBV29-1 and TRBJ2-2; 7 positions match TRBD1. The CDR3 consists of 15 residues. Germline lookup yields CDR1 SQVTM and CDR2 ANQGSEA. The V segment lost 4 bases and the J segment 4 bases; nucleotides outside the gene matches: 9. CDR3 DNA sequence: TGCAGCGTTGGTCGACAGGGCCGGGGCACCGGGGAGCTGTTTTTT. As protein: CSVGRQGRGTGELFF.

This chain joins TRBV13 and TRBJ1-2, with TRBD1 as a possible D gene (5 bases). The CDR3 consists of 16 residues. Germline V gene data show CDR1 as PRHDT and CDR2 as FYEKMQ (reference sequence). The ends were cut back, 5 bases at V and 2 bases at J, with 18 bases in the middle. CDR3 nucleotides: TGTGCCAGCAGCACTAGCCCCCCCAGGGCCAACTATGGCTACACCTTC. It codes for CASSTSPPRANYGYTF.

The CDR3 loop is CSVEDPGQGGNTIYF. DNA for the CDR3: TGCAGCGTTGAAGACCCGGGACAGGGGGGAAACACCATATATTTT. The V call is TRBV29-1, the J call TRBJ1-3; 10 bases match TRBD1. Per the germline V gene, CDR1 is SQVTM and CDR2 is ANQGSEA. V shed 0 bases and J 4 bases; nucleotides not matched to a gene: 3. The length of the CDR3 is 15 residues.